The rows below give T cell receptor beta chains drawn from one sample of a study of T cell repertoires in cytomegalovirus infection. TCRdb called the reads again in MiXCR, with one record for every CDR3 protein. The profile covers fewer than 1,000,000 distinct CDR3 sequences, with approximately 31% appearing a single time and roughly an eighth taken by the ten largest. These receptors have no known antigen. Here the sequenced sample was cultured CD8+ T cells from PBMCs, taken from culture after CMV antigen stimulation. These receptors were obtained from a human donor in good health (CMV status not recorded). Some clones in this sample may be carry-over from other donors' samples. The CDR3 runs from the conserved cysteine through the conserved F or W. A D gene is named only where the DNA matches it firmly. Only some rows state a clone size, as once, few, many or a class for expanded clones.

d_gene	len	j_gene	abundance	v_gene	CDR3nt	CDR3aa
TRBD1	17	TRBJ1-6	.	TRBV5-5	TGTGCCAGCAGCTTGGGAGACAGGGGAGTATATAATTCACCCCTCCACTTT	CASSLGDRGVYNSPLHF
.	16	TRBJ2-1	few	TRBV6-2/TRBV6-3	TGTGCCAGCAGTTACCCGCCGGGGCCCTCCTACAATGAGCAGTTCTTC	CASSYPPGPSYNEQFF
.	20	TRBJ2-6	.	TRBV6-5	TGTGCCAGCAGTTACGGATATTGGGGGGGCACCCGCTCTGGGGCCAACGTCCTGACTTTC	CASSYGYWGGTRSGANVLTF
.	14	TRBJ2-1	many	TRBV7-8	TGTGCTACTGCAGGGACGGACGACAAAAATGAGCAGTTCTTC	CATAGTDDKNEQFF
TRBD2	16	TRBJ2-5	.	TRBV6-2/TRBV6-3	TGTGCCAGCAGTTACTCGTCAGCGGGGGGACAAGAGACCCAGTACTTC	CASSYSSAGGQETQYF
.	16	TRBJ2-1	few	TRBV11-2	TGTGCCAGCAGCTTAGAAAAGGCTGACATCTACAATGAGCAGTTCTTC	CASSLEKADIYNEQFF
TRBD2	16	TRBJ2-3	.	TRBV5-1	TGCGCCAGCAGCAGGGGACTAGCGGAGGCCACAGATACGCAGTATTTT	CASSRGLAEATDTQYF
.	14	TRBJ1-5	.	TRBV28	TGTGCCAGCAGTTTATTGCAGATAAATCAGCCCCAGCATTTT	CASSLLQINQPQHF
.	15	TRBJ1-5	.	TRBV7-9	TGTGCCAGCAGCTTAGTTGGGGACAACAATCAGCCCCAGCATTTT	CASSLVGDNNQPQHF
.	13	TRBJ1-1	.	TRBV7-9	TGTGCCAGCAGCTTAGCGGAGAGAGCTGAAGCTTTCTTT	CASSLAERAEAFF
.	14	TRBJ1-2	few	TRBV25-1	TGTGCCAGCAGCTTCCTCCGGGACGGCTATGGCTACACCTTC	CASSFLRDGYGYTF
.	15	TRBJ1-2	few	TRBV4-2	TGTGCCAGCAGCCATTATGAGGACACCGACTATGGCTACACCTTC	CASSHYEDTDYGYTF
.	14	TRBJ1-5	.	TRBV27	TGTGCCAGCAGTTTACAGGGCATGGGTCAGCCCCAGCATTTT	CASSLQGMGQPQHF
TRBD1	13	TRBJ1-3	.	TRBV5-3	TGTGCCAGCGAAGGGACAGGTGGAAACACCATATATTTT	CASEGTGGNTIYF
TRBD1	12	TRBJ1-1	few	TRBV29-1	TGCAGCGCTCGGACAGGGGGCGTTGAAGCTTTCTTT	CSARTGGVEAFF
TRBD1	15	TRBJ2-5	few	TRBV24-1	TGTGCCACCAGTGACGTGGGACAGACTCAAGAGACCCAGTACTTC	CATSDVGQTQETQYF
TRBD2	15	TRBJ2-1	many	TRBV7-2	TGTGCCAGCACTGATCTAGCGGGGGGATACAATGAGCAGTTCTTC	CASTDLAGGYNEQFF
.	15	TRBJ1-1	few	TRBV6-2/TRBV6-3	TGTGCCAGCAGTTACTTAGCCCTTATGAACACTGAAGCTTTCTTT	CASSYLALMNTEAFF
.	14	TRBJ2-1	.	TRBV19	TGTGCCAGTGGGGGGGCAGGGGATTACAATGAGCAGTTCTTC	CASGGAGDYNEQFF
.	16	TRBJ1-3	.	TRBV6-6	TGTGCCAGCAGTTACTCGTCGTTAGGAACTGGAAACACCATATATTTT	CASSYSSLGTGNTIYF
TRBD2	16	TRBJ2-1	few	TRBV11-3	TGTGCCAGCAGCTTAGATCAGGGCGGGGGATACAATGAGCAGTTCTTC	CASSLDQGGGYNEQFF
.	13	TRBJ2-3	.	TRBV6-2/TRBV6-3	TGTGCCAGCAGTCTTCGTTTGGCGGATACGCAGTATTTT	CASSLRLADTQYF
.	14	TRBJ1-2	many	TRBV7-2	TGTGCCAGCAGCTTAGATCCAGGGAACTATGGCTACACCTTC	CASSLDPGNYGYTF
.	13	TRBJ2-5	.	TRBV6-4	TGTGCCAGCAGTGACTACCCGGGGGAGACCCAGTACTTC	CASSDYPGETQYF
TRBD1	17	TRBJ1-2	.	TRBV11-2	TGTGCCAGCAGCTCGACCGTGGGACAGGGGCTATGGTATGGCTACACCTTC	CASSSTVGQGLWYGYTF
.	15	TRBJ1-5	.	TRBV19	TGTGCCAGTAGTGTTCCCCGGGACACGGGGCAGCCCCAGCATTTT	CASSVPRDTGQPQHF
.	16	TRBJ2-7	few	TRBV7-9	TGTGCCAGCAGCTTCCAGGGGGGTCGGGGACTCTACGAGCAGTACTTC	CASSFQGGRGLYEQYF
.	14	TRBJ1-1	few	TRBV6-1	TGTGCCAGCAGTGAAGCCTCCCAGGGCCCTGAAGCTTTCTTT	CASSEASQGPEAFF